Here is one TCR beta chain with its context. The record originates from a study of cytomegalovirus exposure and HLA in healthy donors. It was with 60 Vbeta and 13 Jbeta primers that the PCR ran. Sequenced by immunoSEQ multiplex PCR; TCRdb stores in-frame clones only, minus some. Here the sample spans about 59,000 clones, 80% being singletons. Losses at the gene ends were 7 bases for V and 2 bases for J; bases not matched to a gene: 7. Germline lookup yields CDR1 SQVTM and CDR2 ANQGSEA. The CDR3 extends over 14 amino acids. The chain employs TRBV29-1 and TRBJ2-7; 11 positions match TRBD1. Sequencing was performed on PBMCs. The TCR originated in a middle-aged woman in good health and CMV-seronegative. The DNA for the CDR3 is TGCAGCGCAGCGGGACAGGGGGGGCCCTACGAGCAGTACTTC. It encodes CSAAGQGGPYEQYF.